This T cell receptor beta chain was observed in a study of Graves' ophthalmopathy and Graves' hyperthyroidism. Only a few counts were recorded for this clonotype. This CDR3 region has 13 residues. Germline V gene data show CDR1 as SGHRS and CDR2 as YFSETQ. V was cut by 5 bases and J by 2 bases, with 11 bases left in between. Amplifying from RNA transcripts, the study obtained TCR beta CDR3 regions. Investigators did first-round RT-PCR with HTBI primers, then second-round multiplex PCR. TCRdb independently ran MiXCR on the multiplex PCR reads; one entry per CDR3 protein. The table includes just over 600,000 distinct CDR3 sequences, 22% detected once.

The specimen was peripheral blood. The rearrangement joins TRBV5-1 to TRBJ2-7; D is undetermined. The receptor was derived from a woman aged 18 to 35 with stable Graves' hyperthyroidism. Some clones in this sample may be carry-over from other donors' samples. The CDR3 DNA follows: TGCGCCAGCAGACTCAGGCCCACCTACGAGCAGTACTTC. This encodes CASRLRPTYEQYF.